The T cell receptor beta chain described here comes from a study of OX40 agonist ivuxolimab in advanced cancers. Study background: Every patient in dose escalation had hepatocellular carcinoma, melanoma, renal cell or head and neck cancer.

The data were produced by immunoSEQ multiplex PCR, yet TCRdb's version contains in-frame clones alone and is incomplete. The profile shows 75,000 to 95,000 clones, roughly 85% of them singletons. The sequences come from CD4+ or CD8+ T cells sorted from blood, collected in a trial of the OX40 agonist ivuxolimab. This receptor was identified in an adult with an advanced solid tumor such as melanoma, head and neck, liver or kidney cancer.

CDR3 bases: TGTGCCACCAGCAGAGATCGGAGGGGGGGGACTAGCGGGAGGTTGGACGAGCAGTACTTC. Protein product: CATSRDRRGGTSGRLDEQYF. The chain combines TRBV15 with TRBJ2-7; 15 positions agree with TRBD2. The germline gives CDR1 LNHNV, CDR2 YYDKDF (reference sequence). This CDR3 comprises 20 residues. Unmatched junction bases numbered 14, after V lost 0 bases and J lost 5 bases.